The sequence of this T cell receptor beta chain was determined in a study of control samples from healthy donors and cancer patients. The V and J ends lost 1 base and 4 bases respectively, with 11 bases between them. The CDR3 runs to 14 residues. The germline V gene encodes CDR1 SGHRS and CDR2 YFSETQ. TCRdb's table, derived via immunoSEQ multiplex PCR, lists solely in-frame clones and lacks some. In the table there are some 82,000 clones, about 90% of which are singletons. The clonotype originates from a man aged 50 to 59 in good health. The chain recombines TRBV5-1 with TRBJ1-1, with a weak D call TRBD1 (6 bases). Sequencing was done on a sample of blood. The CDR3 bases are TGCGCCAGCAGCTTGAACGGACAGCTCACTGAAGCTTTCTTT. Its translation is CASSLNGQLTEAFF.